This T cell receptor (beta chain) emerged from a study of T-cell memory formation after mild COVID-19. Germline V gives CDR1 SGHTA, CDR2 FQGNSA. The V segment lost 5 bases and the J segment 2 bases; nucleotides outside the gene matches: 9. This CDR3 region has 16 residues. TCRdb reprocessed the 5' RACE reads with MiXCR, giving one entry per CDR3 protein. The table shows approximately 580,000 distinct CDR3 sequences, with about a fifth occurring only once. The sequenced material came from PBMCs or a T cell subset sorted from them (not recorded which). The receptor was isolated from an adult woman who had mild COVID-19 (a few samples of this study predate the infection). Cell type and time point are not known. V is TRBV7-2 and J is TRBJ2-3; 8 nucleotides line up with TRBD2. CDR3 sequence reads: CASSVSSGAPTDTQYF. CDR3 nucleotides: TGTGCCAGCAGCGTGAGTAGCGGGGCACCCACAGATACGCAGTATTTT.